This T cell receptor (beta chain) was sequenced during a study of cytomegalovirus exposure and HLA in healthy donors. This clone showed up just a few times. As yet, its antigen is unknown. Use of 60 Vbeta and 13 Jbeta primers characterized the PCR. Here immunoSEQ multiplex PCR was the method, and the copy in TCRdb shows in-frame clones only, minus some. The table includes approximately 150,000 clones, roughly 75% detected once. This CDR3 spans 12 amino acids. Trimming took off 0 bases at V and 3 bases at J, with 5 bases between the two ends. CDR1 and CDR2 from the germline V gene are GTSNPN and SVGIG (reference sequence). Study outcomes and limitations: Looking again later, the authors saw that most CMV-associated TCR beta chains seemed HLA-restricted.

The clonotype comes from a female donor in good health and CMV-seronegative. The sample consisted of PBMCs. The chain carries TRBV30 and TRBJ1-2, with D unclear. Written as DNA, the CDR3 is TGTGCCTGGAGTGTACATCACTATGGCTACACCTTC. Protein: CAWSVHHYGYTF.